This T cell receptor beta chain was sequenced for a study of CD8+CD57+ T cells in acquired aplastic anemia. This clonotype occurred many times. What it binds is not known. The germline gives CDR1 SGHAT, CDR2 FQDESV (reference sequence). Trimming stripped 3 bases from V and 2 bases from J, with 13 bases between. There are 16 residues in the CDR3. Study-wide points: It was found that more than 25 CD8+ CDR3 sequences were shared between patients and controls.

Genomic DNA was employed as the template in profiling TCR beta VDJ and CDR3. TCRdb re-called the reads with MiXCR, one entry per CDR3 protein. This table has some 170,000 distinct CDR3 sequences, around 48% appearing once. It was patients with CD8+CD57+ cell expansion by flow cytometry who were chosen for sequencing. Every one of the patients had aplastic anemia (severe, acquired). At blood sampling, none of the patients had yet received therapy. This TCR derives from a human donor with aplastic anemia. The chain carries TRBV11-1 and TRBJ1-4; D is possibly TRBD1 (6 bases). Sequenced material: sorted CD4+, CD8+, or CD8+CD57+ T cells (not recorded which) from PBMCs. CDR3 sequence (DNA): TGTGCCAGCAGCTTGATAGGGGGTTCGACTAATGAAAAACTGTTTTTT. Translation: CASSLIGGSTNEKLFF.